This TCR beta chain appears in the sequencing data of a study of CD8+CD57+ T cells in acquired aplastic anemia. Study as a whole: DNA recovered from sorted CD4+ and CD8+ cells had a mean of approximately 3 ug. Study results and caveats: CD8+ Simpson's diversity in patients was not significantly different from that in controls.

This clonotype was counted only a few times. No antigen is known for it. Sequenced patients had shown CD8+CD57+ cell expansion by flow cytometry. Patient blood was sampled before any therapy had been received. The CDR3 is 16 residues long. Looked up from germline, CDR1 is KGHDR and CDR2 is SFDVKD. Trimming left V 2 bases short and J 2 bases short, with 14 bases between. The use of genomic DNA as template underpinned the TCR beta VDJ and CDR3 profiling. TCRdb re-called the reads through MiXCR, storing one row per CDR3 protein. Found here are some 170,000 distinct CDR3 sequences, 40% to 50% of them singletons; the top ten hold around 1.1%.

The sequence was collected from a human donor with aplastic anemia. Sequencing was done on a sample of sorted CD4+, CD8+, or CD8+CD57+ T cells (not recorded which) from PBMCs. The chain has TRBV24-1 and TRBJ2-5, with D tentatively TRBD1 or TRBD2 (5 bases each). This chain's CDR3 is CATSDSQPGTQETQYF. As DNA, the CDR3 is TGTGCCACCAGTGATTCCCAGCCTGGGACGCAAGAGACCCAGTACTTC.